The T cell receptor (beta chain) described here comes from a study of blood T cell repertoires in COVID-19. The overall study: Material from acute and convalescent COVID-19 was sourced from the United States, Italy and Spain. PBMCs, B-cell-depleted T cells, or T cells provided the cDNA or gDNA that made up the material.

This table comes from immunoSEQ multiplex PCR, and its TCRdb copy is limited to in-frame clones, with some not included. In the table there are 80,000 to 90,000 clones, more than 75% of which are singletons. Sequencing was done on a sample of peripheral blood. The sequence derives from a woman between 65 and 79 years old with acute or convalescent COVID-19.

The CDR3 loop reads CASSQKDREGDTF. DNA of the CDR3: TGTGCCAGCAGCCAAAAAGACAGGGAAGGCGACACCTTC. The V call is TRBV3-1 (or the pseudogene TRBV3-2), the J call TRBJ1-2; 7 bases line up with TRBD1. J gave up 12 bases and V 2 bases, and 9 bases lay outside the gene matches. This CDR3 spans 13 amino acids. Germline values: CDR1 LGHDT, CDR2 YNNKEL (reference sequence).